This T cell receptor beta chain was obtained from a study of CD8 T cells in ankylosing spondylitis (dated by TCRdb to 2015 to 2018). Regarding the study in general: T cell receptor beta repertoires were profiled in healthy donors and ankylosing spondylitis patients so that disease-linked TCR variants could be found. The full study cohort comprised 25 ankylosing spondylitis patients and 110 or so healthy donors. Peripheral blood samples were taken, and synovial fluid was additionally collected from ankylosing spondylitis patients.

Overall study results and their limits: A CD8+ phenotype was shown by the disease-linked clones, which were found at relatively low frequencies in peripheral blood. Some motif variants were previously reported in synovial fluid and blood of reactive arthritis patients, suggesting common disease-initiation mechanisms. Blood from ankylosing spondylitis patients appeared to be characterized by a TCR beta motif made up of about 8 highly homologous amino acid variants. The disease-linked clones were reported to be significantly enriched in matched synovial fluid samples from ankylosing spondylitis patients.

Worth noting for this clonotype: What antigen it recognizes has not been identified. Per-base qualities were not stored, and no clone one base away is much larger.

These reads were obtained on an Illumina HiSeq 2500. Quantitative 5'-RACE with molecular barcodes was the method used to prepare the TCR beta libraries. Under the source paper's analysis protocol: To identify disease-linked TCR variants, a new computational method was used, one built on a probabilistic model of VDJ rearrangement. TCRdb took the public reads, trimmed them with fastp at Q25, ran MiXCR for clone calling and kept in-frame beta chains. CDR3 protein duplicates are merged, each entry listing the most common genes and DNA. Clone size and V and J calls follow TCRdb, not the original study. This sample has 150,000 to 200,000 distinct CDR3 sequences in its table, and around a sixth of those were observed once. 4.3% of the sample is held by the ten biggest clonotypes. Trimming removed 5 bases from V and 2 bases from J; the gene matches leave 9 bases unexplained. The CDR3, cysteine through phenylalanine, is 16 amino acids long. Only the CDR3 portion is preserved as DNA: 48 bases, with reading frame beginning at the first base. Taken from the germline V gene (reference sequence), the CDR1 and CDR2 loops are MNHNY and SVGAGI.

This sequence uses TRBV6-6 and TRBJ2-5, with TRBD2 identical over 9 junction bases. Sequencing was carried out using blood, either unsorted or a sorted T cell fraction (not recorded which). This clonotype was obtained from a male donor between 5 and 35 years old with ankylosing spondylitis or in good health (not recorded which). Donor details come from another sample of the same person, matched by shared clones. The CDR3 protein: CASSPHPGLAQETQYF. The nucleotide sequence is given as TGTGCCAGCAGTCCCCATCCGGGACTAGCTCAAGAGACCCAGTACTTC.